This TCR beta chain was recorded in a study of blood T cell repertoires in COVID-19. About the study: COVID-19 samples from acute and convalescent phases originated in the United States, Italy and Spain. The analysed material was cDNA or gDNA that came from T cells, B-cell-depleted T cells, or PBMCs.

Only in-frame clones appear in the TCRdb table, and some are missing; sequencing was by immunoSEQ multiplex PCR. In the table there are some 290,000 clones, under 90% of which are singletons. V dropped 3 bases and J dropped 8; count of bases not matched to a gene: 8. The CDR3 extends over 17 amino acids. Germline CDR1 and CDR2: MGHRA and YSYEKL. It was during active infection that Seattle patients were enrolled and then longitudinally followed. This chain links TRBV4-1 with TRBJ2-1; 15 bases align to TRBD2. Sequenced input: peripheral blood. The sequence was collected from a woman younger than 45 with COVID-19, enrolled during active disease. The CDR3 DNA sequence: TGCGCCAGCAGCCACGACTCGGGACTAGCGGGGGGCGATGAGCAGTTCTTC. Its translation: CASSHDSGLAGGDEQFF.